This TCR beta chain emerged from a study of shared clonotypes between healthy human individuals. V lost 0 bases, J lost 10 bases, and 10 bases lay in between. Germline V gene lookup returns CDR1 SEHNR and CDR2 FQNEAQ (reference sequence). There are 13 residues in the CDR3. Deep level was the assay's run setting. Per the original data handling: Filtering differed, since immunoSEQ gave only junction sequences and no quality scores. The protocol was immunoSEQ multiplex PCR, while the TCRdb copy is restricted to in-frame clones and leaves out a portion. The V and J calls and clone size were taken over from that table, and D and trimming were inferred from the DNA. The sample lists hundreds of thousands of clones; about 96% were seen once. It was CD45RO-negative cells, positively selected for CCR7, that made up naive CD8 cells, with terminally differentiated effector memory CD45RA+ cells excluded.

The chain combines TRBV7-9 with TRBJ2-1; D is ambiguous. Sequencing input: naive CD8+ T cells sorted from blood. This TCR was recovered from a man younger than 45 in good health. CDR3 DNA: TGTGCCAGCAGCTTAGCGCGCGAGGAAGAGCAGTTCTTC. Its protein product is CASSLAREEEQFF.